The 26 T cell receptor beta chains presented below share a single source sample, sequenced in a study of CD8+ T cells in alopecia areata. The authors extracted RNA and reverse transcribed it into cDNA as the sequencing template. Clones were sequenced by immunoSEQ multiplex PCR, and TCRdb holds only the in-frame ones, with some missing. Among about 110,000 clones, 58% were seen once, and the ten largest hold around 25%. Material for sequencing was NKG2D-low CD8+ T cells sorted from blood. The receptor set was obtained from a human donor with alopecia areata.

This clone was recorded a few times. The V gene is TRBV18, the J gene TRBJ2-1; unclear D gene. Germline-derived CDR1 and CDR2 are KGHSH and LQKENI. V was trimmed by 2 bases and J by 1 base, leaving 6 bases between them. This CDR3 has 14 amino acids. The CDR3 protein is CASSPVSSYNEQFF. CDR3 DNA sequence: TGTGCCAGCTCACCAGTCAGTTCCTACAATGAGCAGTTCTTC.

V is TRBV5-1 and J is TRBJ2-2; no clear D. Germline CDR1 reads SGHRS; CDR2 reads YFSETQ. This CDR3 is built from 15 residues. Trimming removed 3 bases at V and 7 bases at J, with 16 bases between. The CDR3: CASSSTGLTGGELFF. DNA for the CDR3: TGCGCCAGCAGCTCGACTGGCCTAACGGGCGGGGAGCTGTTTTTT.

The V call is TRBV30, the J call TRBJ2-4, with D possibly being TRBD1 (5 bases). V was shortened by 3 bases and J by 7 bases, with 7 bases between the two germline ends. The germline V gene has CDR1 GTSNPN and CDR2 SVGIG (reference sequence). The CDR3 is 11 amino acids. In DNA, the CDR3 is TGTGCCTGGAGAAAGGGGAACATTCAGTACTTC. Amino acid sequence: CAWRKGNIQYF.

The rearrangement uses TRBV14 and TRBJ2-7; 8 nucleotides match TRBD2. V gave up 8 bases and J gave up 7 bases; unmatched junction bases: 10. There are 13 residues in the CDR3. The germline gives CDR1 SGHDN, CDR2 FVKESK. CDR3 in DNA: TGTGCCAGCGGAACGGGACTAGTCAAGGAGCAGTACTTC. Translating it yields CASGTGLVKEQYF.

J is TRBJ1-5 and V is TRBV5-6, with D perhaps matching TRBD1 (6 bases). Trimming removed 1 base from V and 7 bases from J, with 15 bases in between. The germline V gene has CDR1 SGHDT and CDR2 YYEEEE. This CDR3 comprises 15 residues. The CDR3: CASSLWGAPRQPQHF. CDR3 DNA: TGTGCCAGCAGCTTGTGGGGGGCGCCGAGGCAGCCCCAGCATTTT. The full variable domain, rest sourced from reference TRBV5-6 and TRBJ1-5, is DAGVTQSPTHLIKTRGQQVTLRCSPKSGHDTVSWYQQALGQGPQFIFQYYEEEERQRGNFPDRFSGHQFPNYSSELNVNALLLGDSALYLCASSLWGAPRQPQHFGDGTRLSIL.

The V and J genes are TRBV5-6 and TRBJ2-2; no definite D call. The CDR3 length is 14 residues. The germline CDR1 and CDR2 sequences are SGHDT and YYEEEE. The V gene lost 9 bases and the J gene lost 1 base, with 13 bases spanning the gap. CDR3 protein: CATTPGVNTGELFF. As DNA, the CDR3 is TGTGCCACCACCCCAGGAGTGAACACCGGGGAGCTGTTTTTT.

This clone was recorded a few times. The rearrangement joins TRBV29-1 to TRBJ2-5; 12 bases match TRBD2. CDR1 SQVTM and CDR2 ANQGSEA come from the germline V gene. The junction had 4 bases not matched to a gene; V was cut back by 1 base and J by 1 base. The CDR3 extends over 16 amino acids. CDR3 region: CSVEAASGRAQETQYF. CDR3 DNA: TGCAGCGTTGAAGCCGCTAGCGGGAGGGCCCAAGAGACCCAGTACTTC.

J is TRBJ2-1 and V is TRBV28; TRBD1 aligns across 10 bases. The CDR3 has 14 amino acids. With V trimmed by 4 bases and J by 9 bases, 6 bases remained unmatched. Germline CDR1 MDHEN, CDR2 SYDVKM. The CDR3 region is CASSWTGGMGEQFF. Here the CDR3 DNA reads TGTGCCAGCAGTTGGACAGGGGGGATGGGTGAGCAGTTCTTC.

The V call is TRBV13, the J call TRBJ2-1, with no clear D. Germline V gene data show CDR1 as PRHDT and CDR2 as FYEKMQ (reference sequence). This CDR3 region has 17 residues. V gave up 0 bases and J gave up 1 base, with 13 bases separating them. CDR3 sequence (DNA): TGTGCCAGCAGCTTAGGGGGGTCCGGCGGATCCTACAATGAGCAGTTCTTC. The encoded protein is CASSLGGSGGSYNEQFF.

The gene calls are TRBV27 and TRBJ1-2; D unclear. This CDR3 spans 15 amino acids. The V end was cut by 2 bases, the J end by 3 bases, with 13 bases between. Germline assignment: CDR1 MNHEY and CDR2 SMNVEV (reference sequence). The CDR3 protein is CASSLAPMPYYGYTF. The DNA for the CDR3 is TGTGCCAGCAGTTTAGCCCCTATGCCGTACTATGGCTACACCTTC.

This chain uses TRBV5-1 with TRBJ1-1, with TRBD1 as a possible D gene (5 bases). The CDR3 spans 15 residues. The germline CDR1 and CDR2 sequences are SGHRS and YFSETQ. The ends were cut back, 3 bases at V and 0 bases at J, with 12 bases in the middle. CDR3 nucleotide sequence: TGCGCCAGCAGCTCGTTTTCAGGGTTGAACACTGAAGCTTTCTTT. It encodes CASSSFSGLNTEAFF.

The V gene is TRBV19, the J gene TRBJ1-2, with 7 positions matching TRBD1. The germline V gene has CDR1 LNHDA and CDR2 SQIVND (reference sequence). Germline trimming cut 9 bases from V and 2 bases from J; bases unmatched to any gene: 6. The CDR3 totals 13 residues. CDR3 nucleotide sequence: TGTGCCAGCCATGAGACAGGGAACTATGGCTACACCTTC. Encoded protein: CASHETGNYGYTF.

This clone has only a few counts. The chain carries TRBV5-1 and TRBJ2-2; TRBD1 agrees at 7 bases. This CDR3 has 15 residues. Germline lookup yields CDR1 SGHRS and CDR2 YFSETQ. V lost 4 bases to trimming and J lost 2 bases; unmatched junction nucleotides: 5. The CDR3 DNA follows: TGCGCCAGCAGCCCTCGGGACAGCAACACCGGGGAGCTGTTTTTT. It encodes CASSPRDSNTGELFF.

The V call is TRBV7-8, the J call TRBJ1-5; 8 nucleotides align to TRBD1. The ends lost 3 bases at V and 1 base at J; junction bases unmatched: 2. The CDR3 extends over 15 amino acids. Germline CDR1 is SGHVS and CDR2 is FQNEAQ. In nucleotides, the CDR3 is TGTGCCAGCAGCTTCAGGGGGCAGAGCAATCAGCCCCAGCATTTT. Its protein is CASSFRGQSNQPQHF.

About this clone itself: This sample includes further DNA sequences coding for the same CDR3. This rearrangement joins TRBV27 to TRBJ1-1; D remains ambiguous. The CDR3 is made up of 12 amino acids. The ends were cut back, 3 bases at V and 5 bases at J, with 7 bases in the middle. Germline V gene data show CDR1 as MNHEY and CDR2 as SMNVEV (reference sequence). The CDR3 DNA sequence: TGTGCCAGCAGTTTTATTGGTACTGAAGCTTTCTTT. Amino acid sequence: CASSFIGTEAFF.

Points on this clone: The sample holds other DNA sequences that translate to the same CDR3. The J gene is TRBJ1-2, the V gene TRBV28, with D perhaps matching TRBD1 (6 bases). Per germline, CDR1 MDHEN and CDR2 SYDVKM. The CDR3 is 11 residues long. The V end lost 6 bases, the J end lost 8 bases, and 10 bases lay between the germline ends. CDR3 nucleotide sequence: TGTGCCAGCAGCAGGGGAGGAGGCTACACCTTC. This encodes CASSRGGGYTF.

The chain combines TRBV28 with TRBJ2-3; 9 bases are shared with TRBD2. The J segment lost 6 bases and the V segment lost 8 bases, leaving 6 bases of the junction unmatched. Looked up from germline, CDR1 is MDHEN and CDR2 is SYDVKM. The CDR3 runs 13 residues. The CDR3 is CASWREGLDTQYF. The CDR3 DNA is TGTGCCAGCTGGCGGGAGGGCCTTGATACGCAGTATTTT.

This chain uses TRBV28 with TRBJ1-2, with D possibly TRBD1 on 5 matching bases. CDR1 is MDHEN, CDR2 SYDVKM, per germline. V gave up 3 bases and J gave up 7 bases, with 12 bases separating them. The CDR3 has 13 residues. CDR3 protein: CASSLGQGSGYTF. CDR3 sequence (DNA): TGTGCCAGCAGTTTGGGTCAGGGTAGTGGCTACACCTTC.

V and J are TRBV27 and TRBJ2-7; 8 bases line up with TRBD2. With V trimmed by 7 bases and J by 1 base, 6 bases remained unmatched. The CDR3 covers 14 residues. Germline lookup yields CDR1 MNHEY and CDR2 SMNVEV (reference sequence). The CDR3 region is CASIPLAGSYEQYF. The CDR3 DNA sequence: TGTGCCAGCATACCCCTAGCGGGTTCCTACGAGCAGTACTTC.

The chain recombines TRBV19 with TRBJ1-1; D ambiguous. V was clipped by 7 bases and J by 1 base, with 7 bases between them. This CDR3 region has 12 residues. Germline V gives CDR1 LNHDA, CDR2 SQIVND (reference sequence). The CDR3 DNA sequence: TGTGCCAGTAACGACTGGAACACTGAAGCTTTCTTT. Encoded protein: CASNDWNTEAFF.

This clone was seen only a few times. The rearrangement uses TRBV29-1 and TRBJ2-7, with 12 bases fitting TRBD2. CDR1 is SQVTM and CDR2 is ANQGSEA in the germline V gene. The CDR3 loop spans 16 amino acids. The trim removed 7 bases at V and 6 bases at J, leaving 16 bases unmatched. The CDR3 protein is CSAKQTRASGRGEQYF. CDR3 coding DNA: TGCAGCGCGAAACAAACCAGGGCTAGCGGGAGGGGCGAGCAGTACTTC.

The chain couples TRBV4-1 to TRBJ2-5; D might be TRBD1 (6 bases). Germline lookup yields CDR1 MGHRA and CDR2 YSYEKL. The CDR3 contains 14 residues. Trimming removed 0 bases at V and 5 bases at J, with 10 bases between. The CDR3 spells CASSQEGAGETQYF. As DNA, the CDR3 is TGCGCCAGCAGCCAAGAGGGGGCTGGGGAGACCCAGTACTTC.

This sequence joins TRBV4-1 and TRBJ2-1; D not certain. The CDR3 runs to 12 residues. CDR1 and CDR2 (germline): MGHRA, YSYEKL. Trimming took off 1 base at V and 9 bases at J, with 7 bases between the two ends. The CDR3 DNA sequence: TGCGCCAGCAGCCAAGTCACCCGTGAGCAGTTCTTC. It translates to CASSQVTREQFF.

The chain employs TRBV6-5 and TRBJ2-2, with TRBD2 matching 10 bases. Germline V gives CDR1 MNHEY, CDR2 SVGAGI. CDR3 length: 15 residues. The junction had 2 bases not matched to a gene; V was cut back by 6 bases and J by 1 base. CDR3 sequence (DNA): TGTGCCAGCAGGAGGACTAGCGGGAACACCGGGGAGCTGTTTTTT. Translation gives CASRRTSGNTGELFF.

This sequence joins TRBV9 and TRBJ2-7, with D tentatively TRBD2 (6 bases). From germline, CDR1 is SGDLS and CDR2 YYNGEE. The CDR3 is made up of 15 amino acids. V shed 0 bases and J shed 5 bases, with 15 bases lying between them. CDR3: CASSVGSRERDEQYF. In DNA, the CDR3 is TGTGCCAGCAGCGTAGGTTCCCGGGAGAGGGACGAGCAGTACTTC.

The chain uses TRBV11-2 and TRBJ2-3; TRBD2 is a possible D gene (6 bases). The V end lost 1 base, the J end lost 2 bases, and 16 bases lay between the germline ends. The CDR3 contains 17 residues. Germline V gives CDR1 SGHAT, CDR2 FQNNGV. CDR3 sequence: CASSLGDSSGPTDTQYF. CDR3 nucleotide sequence: TGTGCCAGCAGCTTAGGGGACTCCTCTGGTCCCACAGATACGCAGTATTTT.